This T cell receptor (beta chain) was profiled in a study of blood T cells in healthy people across ages. This clonotype was counted between two and nine times. The authors ran a second PCR of about 7 to 11 cycles using a sample-barcoded 5' primer and a J-beta primer mix. Sequencing recovered at least 2.5 million CDR3-containing paired-end reads from each sample. TCRdb called the 5' RACE reads again in MiXCR, with one record for every CDR3 protein. The data hold around 580,000 distinct CDR3 sequences, with roughly 48% observed a single time. Trimming left V 8 bases short and J 11 bases short, with 19 bases between. This CDR3 is 13 amino acids long. Looked up from germline, CDR1 is SEHNR and CDR2 is FQNEAQ (reference sequence).

Sequencing input: blood. The TCR comes from a man of 80 years or more in good health. This rearrangement joins TRBV7-9 to TRBJ2-1, with a possible D match to TRBD2 (5 bases). This CDR3 is CASARAASGQQFF. The CDR3 DNA reads TGTGCCAGCGCTAGGGCGGCGAGCGGTCAGCAGTTCTTC.